Shown below are 15 T cell receptor beta chains from a single sample sequenced in a study of glioma-infiltrating T cells. Amplification of TCR alpha and beta CDR3 regions from RNA used iRepertoire nested multiplex PCR. From the multiplex PCR reads, TCRdb called clonotypes with MiXCR, one entry per CDR3 protein. This table has a few hundred thousand distinct CDR3 sequences, around 45% appearing once. The sample taken for sequencing was glioma tissue, nonneoplastic brain tissue, or PBMCs (not recorded which). The receptors were gathered from a human donor with low-grade glioma or glioblastoma, undergoing nonglioma brain surgery, or in good health (not recorded which).

This clonotype was observed many times. The chain is built from TRBV10-3 and TRBJ2-3, with 10 bases identical to TRBD1. CDR3 length: 15 residues. The germline CDR1 and CDR2 sequences are ENHRY and SYGVKD. After removal of 4 bases from V and 4 bases from J, the junction contained 5 bases not matched to a gene. CDR3 DNA: TGTGCCATCAGTGTGGGGACAGGGGACTCAGATACGCAGTATTTT. Translating it yields CAISVGTGDSDTQYF.

Notes on this clonotype: A much bigger clone sits one base away, suggesting this may be a read error. The chain has TRBV27 and TRBJ2-7; unclear D gene. The V end lost 3 bases, the J end lost 0 bases, and 15 bases lay between the germline ends. The germline gives CDR1 MNHEY, CDR2 SMNVEV (reference sequence). The CDR3 covers 16 residues. In DNA, the CDR3 is TGTGCCAGCAGTTTTTCGGCCGGCATCAGCTCCTACGAGCAGTACTTC. Translating gives CASSFSAGISSYEQYF.

On this clonotype: With a much larger clone just one base away, this may be a read error. The chain uses TRBV27 and TRBJ1-1; D gene uncertain. Germline CDR1 and CDR2: MNHEY and SMNVEV (reference sequence). Trimming pared 6 bases from V and 3 bases from J, leaving 14 bases between. The CDR3 has 14 amino acids. This chain's CDR3 is CASSLVGMDTEAFF. CDR3 nucleotides: TGTGCCAGCAGCCTAGTGGGCATGGACACTGAAGCTTTCTTT.

This clonotype has more than one count but fewer than ten. This chain joins TRBV4-2 and TRBJ2-5; 9 bases agree with TRBD2. V was pared by 3 bases and J by 3 bases, with 5 bases of the junction left unmatched. Germline assignment: CDR1 LGHNA and CDR2 YNFKEQ. The CDR3 totals 15 residues. The CDR3, as DNA: TGTGCCAGCAGCCAGGCCCGGACTAGCGAAGAGACCCAGTACTTC. Encoded protein: CASSQARTSEETQYF.

This clonotype appeared many times. The rearrangement uses TRBV20-1 and TRBJ2-5; D is uncertain. This CDR3 has 12 amino acids. The V gene lost 6 bases and the J gene lost 4 bases, with 12 bases spanning the gap. In germline, CDR1 is DFQATT, CDR2 SNEGSKA (reference sequence). CDR3 sequence: CSARRPGETQYF. The CDR3 nucleotides read TGCAGTGCAAGGCGTCCAGGAGAGACCCAGTACTTC.

In its sample, this clonotype was seen many times. The chain combines TRBV27 with TRBJ2-7; 7 nucleotides line up with TRBD2. V dropped 0 bases and J dropped 4; count of bases not matched to a gene: 3. From germline, CDR1 is MNHEY and CDR2 SMNVEV (reference sequence). The CDR3 loop spans 14 amino acids. The CDR3: CASSLSVGGYEQYF. In DNA form, the CDR3 reads TGTGCCAGCAGTTTATCAGTGGGGGGGTACGAGCAGTACTTC.

Worth noting for this clonotype: A much larger clone differs by one base, so this may be a read error. This rearrangement joins TRBV6-1 to TRBJ1-5; D is undetermined. Germline V gene sequence: CDR1 MNHNS, CDR2 SASEGT. This CDR3 is 13 amino acids long. The CDR3 DNA follows: TGTGGCAGCACCGACCTAGACGGACAGCCCCAGCATTTT. Protein sequence: CGSTDLDGQPQHF.

This clonotype was detected ten times or more. The V and J genes are TRBV3-1 and TRBJ2-1, with D uncertain. Trimming took 1 base from V and 8 from J, leaving 6 bases between them. The CDR3 has 12 residues. Germline V lookup: CDR1 LGHDT, CDR2 YNNKEL (reference sequence). CDR3 sequence (DNA): TGTGCCAGCAGCCAAGTGGCTCATGAGCAGTTCTTC. Translated, it gives CASSQVAHEQFF.

With regard to this clonotype: One end of the junction is discordant with germline, which a read error may explain. The V and J genes are TRBV10-3 and TRBJ2-1; 8 bases line up with TRBD2. The length of the CDR3 is 15 residues. Looked up from germline, CDR1 is ENHRY and CDR2 is SYGVKD. The CDR3 region has the DNA TGTACCATCAGTGAGTGGGCGGGAGGTAACAATGAGCAGTTCTTC. Translated: CTISEWAGGNNEQFF.

This clonotype came up a few times. The chain's CDR3 is CASSLWSVAGGDTDTQYF. The CDR3 coding sequence is TGTGCCAGCAGTTTATGGTCGGTAGCGGGAGGGGACACAGATACGCAGTATTTT. This chain connects TRBV27 to TRBJ2-3; 11 bases map to TRBD2. This CDR3 region has 18 residues. J lost 2 bases, V lost 1 base, and 8 bases had no gene match. CDR1 and CDR2 from the germline V gene are MNHEY and SMNVEV (reference sequence).

V is TRBV20-1 and J is TRBJ2-7; D call uncertain. The V end lost 6 bases, the J end lost 2 bases, and 8 bases lay between the germline ends. In germline, CDR1 is DFQATT, CDR2 SNEGSKA (reference sequence). The CDR3 has 11 residues. This CDR3 is CSAGRTYEQYF. The CDR3 region has the DNA TGCAGTGCCGGTCGTACCTACGAGCAGTACTTC.

Turning to this clonotype: Just one base apart from a much larger clone, this may be a read error. The rearrangement joins TRBV7-9 to TRBJ1-1; D is ambiguous. CDR1 and CDR2 from the germline V gene are SEHNR and FQNEAQ (reference sequence). The germline V and J ends were trimmed by 2 bases and 7 bases, with 11 bases remaining between them. The CDR3 length is 13 residues. Here the CDR3 DNA reads TGTGCCAGCAGCTTAATAGGCGACATTGAAGCTTTCTTT. Protein sequence: CASSLIGDIEAFF. The variable domain in full, with the rest retrieved from reference TRBV7-9 and TRBJ1-1, is DTGVSQNPRHKITKRGQNVTFRCDPISEHNRLYWYRQTLGQGPEFLTYFQNEAQLEKSRLLSDRFSAERPKGSFSTLEIQRTEQGDSAMYLCASSLIGDIEAFFGQGTRLTVV.

This clonotype was seen many times. This chain uses TRBV27 with TRBJ2-7, with TRBD2 matching over 13 bases. Per germline, CDR1 MNHEY and CDR2 SMNVEV (reference sequence). Losses at the gene ends were 4 bases for V and 6 bases for J; bases not matched to a gene: 6. The CDR3 is 15 amino acids. This CDR3 reads CASSSLAGGPLEQYF. The CDR3 DNA follows: TGTGCCAGCAGTTCACTAGCGGGAGGGCCTCTCGAGCAGTACTTC.

This clonotype was picked up many times. J is TRBJ1-1 and V is TRBV6-1; D is perhaps TRBD1 (6 bases). This CDR3 has 13 amino acids. Trimming took 5 bases from V and 10 from J, leaving 17 bases between them. From germline, CDR1 is MNHNS and CDR2 SASEGT. CDR3 in DNA: TGTGCCAGCAGTCCTCCAGGGGCCGGAGGAGCTTTCTTT. Residues: CASSPPGAGGAFF.

CDR3 DNA sequence: TGCAGTGCAAGACAGGTAATAATCGATGGCTACACCTTC. Translated, it gives CSARQVIIDGYTF. The rearrangement links TRBV20-1 to TRBJ1-2; maybe TRBD1 (6 bases). This CDR3 contains 13 residues. The germline V gene has CDR1 DFQATT and CDR2 SNEGSKA (reference sequence). Trimming pared 6 bases from V and 6 bases from J, leaving 17 bases between.